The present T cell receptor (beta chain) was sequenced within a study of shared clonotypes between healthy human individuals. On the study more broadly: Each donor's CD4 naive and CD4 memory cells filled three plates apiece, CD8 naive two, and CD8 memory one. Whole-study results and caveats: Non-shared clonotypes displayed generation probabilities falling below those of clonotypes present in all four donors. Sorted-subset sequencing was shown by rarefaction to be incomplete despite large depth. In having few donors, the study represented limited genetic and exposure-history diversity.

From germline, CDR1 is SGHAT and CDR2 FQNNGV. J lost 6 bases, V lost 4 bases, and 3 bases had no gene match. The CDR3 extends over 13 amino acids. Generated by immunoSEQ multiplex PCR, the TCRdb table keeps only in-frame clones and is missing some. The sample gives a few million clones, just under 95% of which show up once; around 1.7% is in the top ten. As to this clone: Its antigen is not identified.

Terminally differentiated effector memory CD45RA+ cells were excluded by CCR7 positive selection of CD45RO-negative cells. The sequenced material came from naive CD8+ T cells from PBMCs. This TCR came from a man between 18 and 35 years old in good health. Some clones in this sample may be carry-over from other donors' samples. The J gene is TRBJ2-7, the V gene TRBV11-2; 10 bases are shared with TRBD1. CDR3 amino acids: CASSYGTGVEQYF. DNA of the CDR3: TGTGCCAGCAGCTACGGGACAGGGGTCGAGCAGTACTTC.